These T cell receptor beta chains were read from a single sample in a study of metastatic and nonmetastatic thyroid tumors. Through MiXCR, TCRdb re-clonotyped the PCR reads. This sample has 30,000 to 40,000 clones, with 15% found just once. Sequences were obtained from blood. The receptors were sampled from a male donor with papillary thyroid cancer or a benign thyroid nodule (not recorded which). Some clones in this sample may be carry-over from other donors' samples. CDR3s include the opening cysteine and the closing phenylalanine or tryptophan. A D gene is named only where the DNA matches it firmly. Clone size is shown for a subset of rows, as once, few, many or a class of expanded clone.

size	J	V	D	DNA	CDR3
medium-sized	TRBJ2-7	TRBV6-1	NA	TGTGCCAGCAGTGCCAAAAGGAGTCAGGATTCAGCCTACGAGCAGTACTTC	CASSAKRSQDSAYEQYF
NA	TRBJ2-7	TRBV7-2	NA	TGTGCCAGCAGCTTCCCAGGGGCATCCCACGAGCAGTACTTC	CASSFPGASHEQYF
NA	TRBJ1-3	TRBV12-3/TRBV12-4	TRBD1	TGTGCCAGCAGCCCGGACAGGCTGATCACTATAGTATATTTT	CASSPDRLITIVYF
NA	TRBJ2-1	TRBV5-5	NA	TGTGCCAGCAGCTTGTCCAGGGCGAACAATGAGCAGTTCTTC	CASSLSRANNEQFF
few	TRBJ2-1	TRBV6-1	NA	TGTGCCACAATGGCGGCCACCTACAATTATCAGTTCTTC	CATMAATYNYQFF
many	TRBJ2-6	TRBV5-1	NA	TGCGCCAGCAGCCCCCGACAGGTGGGGGTCTCTGGGGCCAACGTCCTGACTTTC	CASSPRQVGVSGANVLTF
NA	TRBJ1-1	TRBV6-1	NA	TGTGCCAGCAACAATCCTGGCAGGGATACAACCACTGAAGCTTTCTTT	CASNNPGRDTTTEAFF
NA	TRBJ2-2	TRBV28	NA	TGTGCCAGCCTTAGGACCCTCGGCACCGTGGAGCTGTTTTTT	CASLRTLGTVELFF
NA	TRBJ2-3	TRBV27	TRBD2	TGTGCCAGAAGCGAGACCGGGACTAGAAAATTCCCAGATGCGCAGTATTTT	CARSETGTRKFPDAQYF
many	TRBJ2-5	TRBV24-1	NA	TGTGCCACCAGTGATACGGGGACTGGAGAGACCCAGTACTTC	CATSDTGTGETQYF
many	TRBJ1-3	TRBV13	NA	TGTGCCAGCAGCGGAGGAAAGGGCGACTCTGGAAACACCATATATTTT	CASSGGKGDSGNTIYF
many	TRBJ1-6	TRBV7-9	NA	TGTGCCAGCAGCAAAACCGTCGTGGATTCACCCCTCCACTTT	CASSKTVVDSPLHF
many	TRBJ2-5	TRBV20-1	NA	TGCAGTGCTGCTGACACCCGGGCCCCTGGGGAGACCCAGTACTTC	CSAADTRAPGETQYF
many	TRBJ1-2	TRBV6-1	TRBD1	TGTGCCAGCCAGGCCGACAGGGCCTATGGCTACACCTTC	CASQADRAYGYTF
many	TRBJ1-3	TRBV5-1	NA	TGCGCCAGCAGCTTTGGAGGAGGAAACACCATATATTTT	CASSFGGGNTIYF
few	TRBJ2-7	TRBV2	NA	TGTGCCAGCAGTGGTCGTAACTACGAGCAGTACTTC	CASSGRNYEQYF
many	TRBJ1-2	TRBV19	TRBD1	TGTGCCAGTACCTCGACAGGGGACCCGAACTATGGCTACACCTTC	CASTSTGDPNYGYTF
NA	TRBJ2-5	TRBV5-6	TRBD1	TGTGCCAGCAGCTTGTCCCTGACAGGGGGCGGTGAGACCCAGTACTTC	CASSLSLTGGGETQYF
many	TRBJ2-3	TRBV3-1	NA	TGTGCCAGCAGCCAAGCTGGAGTTACAGATACGCAGTATTTT	CASSQAGVTDTQYF
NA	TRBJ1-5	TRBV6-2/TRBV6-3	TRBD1	TGTGCCAGCAGTAAGGCCGGACAGGGGAGCAATCAGCCCCAGCATTTT	CASSKAGQGSNQPQHF
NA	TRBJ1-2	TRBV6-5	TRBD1	TGTGCCAGCAGTCTCGACCCCGGGACAGCAATCGGCGGCGGCTACACCTTC	CASSLDPGTAIGGGYTF
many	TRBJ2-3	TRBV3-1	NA	TGTGCCAGCAGCCAATCTACGGCTAGCGCACCTGGGAGCACAGATACGCAGTATTTT	CASSQSTASAPGSTDTQYF
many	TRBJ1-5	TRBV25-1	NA	TGTGCCAGCAGCAGGGGAAATCAGCCCCAGCATTTT	CASSRGNQPQHF
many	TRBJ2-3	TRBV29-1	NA	TGCAGCCCCTACTTAGGGACAGATACGCAGTATTTT	CSPYLGTDTQYF
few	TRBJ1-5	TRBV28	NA	TGTGCCAGCAGTTCGTCTGGGGCCGGGTGTTATCAGCCCCAGCATTTT	CASSSSGAGCYQPQHF
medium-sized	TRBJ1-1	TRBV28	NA	TGTGCCAGCAGTTTCGTAGTTGATAGGGGTGAAGCTTTCTTT	CASSFVVDRGEAFF
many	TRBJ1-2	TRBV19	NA	TGTGCCAGTAGTATCGTAGGGGGGAATGGCTACACCTTC	CASSIVGGNGYTF
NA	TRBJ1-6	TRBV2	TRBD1	TGTGCCAGCACGGGGACAGTGGATCATTCACCCCTCCACTTT	CASTGTVDHSPLHF
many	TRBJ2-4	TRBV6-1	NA	TGTGCCAGCAGCCGAGAGGCCCTAGCCAAAAACATTCAGTACTTC	CASSREALAKNIQYF
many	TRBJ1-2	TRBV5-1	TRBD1	TGCGCCAGCAGCCAACAGGGGGACTATGGCTACACCTTC	CASSQQGDYGYTF
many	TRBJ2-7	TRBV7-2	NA	TGTGCCAGCACCCTGCCTTGGGAGCAGTACTTC	CASTLPWEQYF
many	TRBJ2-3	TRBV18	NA	TGTGCCAGCTCACCAGGAACCGGGGCAGATACGCAGTATTTT	CASSPGTGADTQYF